A single sample gave rise to the 13 T cell receptor beta chains below, sequenced in a study of a mutant IDH1 vaccine in newly diagnosed glioma. Indicated time point: week 11, during vaccination. With topical imiquimod, each dose of the vaccine consisted of 300 ug of mutant IDH1 20-mer peptide. The antigens these receptors bind are not known. The protocol was immunoSEQ multiplex PCR, while the TCRdb copy is restricted to in-frame clones and leaves out a portion. This table holds some 130,000 clones, roughly 77% found once. The sample here was PBMCs, taken from a glioma patient whose treatment included an IDH1 peptide vaccine. The receptors were gathered from a man aged 35-49 years with glioma.

The chain is built from TRBV27 and TRBJ2-7; the match to TRBD2 covers 8 bases. Losses at the gene ends were 4 bases for V and 3 bases for J; bases not matched to a gene: 2. This CDR3 comprises 13 residues. Germline V gene data show CDR1 as MNHEY and CDR2 as SMNVEV (reference sequence). Here the CDR3 reads CASSSLAVYEQYF. In nucleotides, the CDR3 is TGTGCCAGCAGTTCACTAGCGGTCTACGAGCAGTACTTC.

V usage is TRBV11-2 and J usage is TRBJ2-5, with 12 positions matching TRBD1. V was pared by 5 bases and J by 5 bases, with 6 bases of the junction left unmatched. The length of the CDR3 is 15 residues. Germline loops: CDR1 SGHAT, CDR2 FQNNGV. The DNA for the CDR3 is TGTGCCAGCAGCCCCGGGACAGGGGGCAGGGAGACCCAGTACTTC. As protein: CASSPGTGGRETQYF.

About this clone itself: The sample has other DNA sequences that encode this CDR3 too. The J gene is TRBJ2-2, the V gene TRBV5-1; D might be TRBD2 (5 bases). V lost 4 bases and J lost 5, with 6 bases in between. CDR1 SGHRS and CDR2 YFSETQ come from the germline V gene. The CDR3 spans 12 residues. CDR3 nucleotide sequence: TGCGCCAGCAGCCCGGGAACCGGGGAGCTGTTTTTT. Encoded protein: CASSPGTGELFF. The complete variable domain, with remaining parts taken from reference TRBV5-1 and TRBJ2-2, reads KAGVTQTPRYLIKTRGQQVTLSCSPISGHRSVSWYQQTPGQGLQFLFEYFSETQRNKGNFPGRFSGRQFSNSRSEMNVSTLELGDSALYLCASSPGTGELFFGEGSRLTVL.

The chain carries TRBV19 and TRBJ1-2; TRBD1 is a possible D gene (5 bases). CDR1 and CDR2 (germline): LNHDA, SQIVND (reference sequence). The V end lost 3 bases, the J end lost 1 base, and 18 bases lay between the germline ends. The CDR3 extends over 17 amino acids. The CDR3 here is CASSIGGKGLLNYGYTF. CDR3 DNA: TGTGCCAGTAGTATCGGAGGGAAGGGACTTCTTAACTATGGCTACACCTTC. Combining the CDR3 with reference TRBV19 and TRBJ1-2 gives the whole variable domain DGGITQSPKYLFRKEGQNVTLSCEQNLNHDAMYWYRQDPGQGLRLIYYSQIVNDFQKGDIAEGYSVSREKKESFPLTVTSAQKNPTAFYLCASSIGGKGLLNYGYTFGSGTRLTVV.

This chain connects TRBV5-6 to TRBJ2-7; TRBD1 or TRBD2 may be the D gene (6 bases each). The germline V gene has CDR1 SGHDT and CDR2 YYEEEE. The CDR3 extends over 12 amino acids. With 5 bases removed from V and 9 bases from J, the gap between germline ends came to 15 bases. Here the CDR3 reads CASSIGPGAQYF. As DNA, the CDR3 is TGTGCCAGCAGTATTGGCCCGGGGGCGCAGTACTTC. The complete variable domain, with remaining parts taken from reference TRBV5-6 and TRBJ2-7, reads DAGVTQSPTHLIKTRGQQVTLRCSPKSGHDTVSWYQQALGQGPQFIFQYYEEEERQRGNFPDRFSGHQFPNYSSELNVNALLLGDSALYLCASSIGPGAQYFGPGTRLTVT.

The V and J genes are TRBV7-2 and TRBJ2-5; 8 positions match TRBD2. The J segment lost 2 bases and the V segment lost 5 bases, leaving 4 bases of the junction unmatched. This CDR3 spans 14 amino acids. The germline CDR1 and CDR2 sequences are SGHTA and FQGNSA. CDR3 in DNA: TGTGCCAGCAGCAAGACTAGCGCGCAAGAGACCCAGTACTTC. Residues: CASSKTSAQETQYF. Combining the CDR3 with reference TRBV7-2 and TRBJ2-5 gives the whole variable domain GAGVSQSPSNKVTEKGKDVELRCDPISGHTALYWYRQSLGQGLEFLIYFQGNSAPDKSGLPSDRFSAERTGGSVSTLTIQRTQQEDSAVYLCASSKTSAQETQYFGPGTRLLVL.

The chain employs TRBV7-6 and TRBJ1-3; D might be TRBD1 (5 bases). The germline V and J ends were trimmed by 5 bases and 2 bases, with 16 bases remaining between them. The CDR3 is 16 amino acids. CDR1 and CDR2 from the germline V gene are SGHVS and FNYEAQ. The CDR3 DNA is TGTGCCAGCAGCGTATCGGGGGGAGAAGCTGGAAACACCATATATTTT. Translating gives CASSVSGGEAGNTIYF.

This chain joins TRBV6-1 and TRBJ1-1, with 9 bases matching TRBD1. The ends lost 6 bases at V and 7 bases at J; junction bases unmatched: 3. Germline V CDR1 and CDR2: MNHNS, SASEGT. The CDR3 loop spans 12 amino acids. The CDR3, as DNA: TGTGCCAGCAGCCAGACAGGGGGTGAAGCTTTCTTT. Residues: CASSQTGGEAFF.

The J gene is TRBJ2-3, the V gene TRBV5-4; 8 nucleotides align to TRBD2. V lost 3 bases to trimming and J lost 3 bases; unmatched junction nucleotides: 9. The V gene's germline CDR1 is SGHNT and CDR2 YYREEE (reference sequence). The CDR3 consists of 16 residues. The DNA of the CDR3 is TGTGCCAGCAGCTCGGGGGGGGAGGGAGGAACAGATACGCAGTATTTT. Translated, it gives CASSSGGEGGTDTQYF.

The chain has TRBV5-1 and TRBJ2-1, with D maybe TRBD2 (6 bases). The CDR3 is made up of 16 amino acids. Trimming removed 4 bases from V and 0 bases from J, with 14 bases in between. CDR1 is SGHRS, CDR2 YFSETQ, per germline. DNA for the CDR3: TGCGCCAGCAGCCCTGGGACTTCCCGCTCCTACAATGAGCAGTTCTTC. This sequence encodes CASSPGTSRSYNEQFF.

V usage is TRBV5-1 and J usage is TRBJ1-4; 9 bases map to TRBD1. From germline, CDR1 is SGHRS and CDR2 YFSETQ. V gave up 4 bases and J gave up 8 bases; unmatched junction bases: 9. This CDR3 comprises 15 residues. The CDR3 sequence: CASSKTQGAREKLFF. CDR3 DNA: TGCGCCAGCAGCAAAACACAGGGGGCTCGGGAAAAACTGTTTTTT.

This rearrangement joins TRBV25-1 to TRBJ2-3; either TRBD1 or TRBD2 may fit D (5 bases each). The germline V and J ends were trimmed by 6 bases and 4 bases, with 11 bases remaining between them. The CDR3 runs 13 residues. Germline values: CDR1 MGHDK, CDR2 SYGVNS. The CDR3 spells CASSLVGADTQYF. The CDR3 DNA is TGTGCCAGCAGCCTGGTGGGGGCAGATACGCAGTATTTT.

The J gene is TRBJ2-3, the V gene TRBV7-2; 7 nucleotides line up with TRBD2. CDR3 size: 16 residues. Per germline, CDR1 SGHTA and CDR2 FQGNSA. J was trimmed by 0 bases and V by 5 bases; bases with no gene match: 8. The CDR3 sequence is CASSRNGGTSTDTQYF. The CDR3 DNA reads as TGTGCCAGCAGCCGTAACGGGGGGACTAGCACAGATACGCAGTATTTT.